What follows is one T cell receptor beta chain and its context. Its antigen is not known. Some clones are missing from TCRdb's copy, which holds only in-frame ones; the method was immunoSEQ multiplex PCR. The sample records 95,000 to 100,000 clones, roughly 87% being singletons. These data are taken from a study of T cell responses to AZD1222 COVID-19 vaccine. V was trimmed by 5 bases and J by 1 base, leaving 8 bases between them. Germline V CDR1 and CDR2: SEHNR, FQNEAQ (reference sequence). This CDR3 region has 13 residues. Study-wide points: Clonal diversity was possibly underestimated, and the donors were mostly white British, with more females. Seropositive AZD1222 recipients at baseline numbered only five or six. The reported proportion of spike-specific TCRs targeting unmutated variant regions was nearly half.

This TCR came from an adult in good health. The sequenced sample was peripheral blood, obtained on day 0 of AZD1222 vaccination. The chain carries TRBV7-9 and TRBJ1-1; possible D gene TRBD1, 6 bases. CDR3 sequence reads: CASSLGQNTEAFF. In DNA form, the CDR3 reads TGTGCCAGCAGCCTGGGACAGAACACTGAAGCTTTCTTT. Full variable domain (missing parts from reference TRBV7-9 and TRBJ1-1): DTGVSQNPRHKITKRGQNVTFRCDPISEHNRLYWYRQTLGQGPEFLTYFQNEAQLEKSRLLSDRFSAERPKGSFSTLEIQRTEQGDSAMYLCASSLGQNTEAFFGQGTRLTVV.